This TCR beta chain was found in a study of identical twins (TCRdb year 2016). Background for the entire study: To test whether fetal clonotypes persist, this study deep-sequenced TCR alpha and beta repertoires from monozygotic twins, from unrelated adults of various ages, and from cord blood. To rule out contamination, the twin experiments were replicated at different times with different library preparation protocols.

Only healthy Caucasian donors were included. The twin cohort consisted of three pairs of female monozygotic twins, all aged about 18 to 29 years. CD4+ and CD8+ T cell populations were isolated with positive isolation kits from Invitrogen. Clipping removes 5 bases from V and 5 bases from J, with 8 as the unmatched junction base count. CDR1 and CDR2 are drawn from the germline V gene: SQVTM, ANQGSEA. There are 14 amino acids in the CDR3, from cysteine to phenylalanine inclusive. Only CDR3 DNA is held: 42 bases, read in frame from base 1. Overall study results and their limits: Abundant cord blood beta clonotypes carried fewer insertions; young adult naive repertoires showed a weaker similar trend, while memory repertoires showed none. The excess sharing between twins in beta out-of-frame sequences was weaker because fewer shared sequences reduced the signal-to-noise ratio. Zero-insertion analyses could be partly confounded by invariant T cells such as MAIT and iNKT, although diverse VJ usage argued against such confounding for most clonotypes. Compared with coincidental sharing between unrelated individuals, out-of-frame TCR alpha sequences shared between twins had an excess of sequences with low generation probability. Out-of-frame TCR alpha sharing in monozygotic twins was systematically underestimated by recombination models, whereas sharing between unrelated individuals was in agreement with the recombination models. Because the same donors could not be followed over many years, the conclusions depended on cross-sectional statistical analysis.

Library preparation was by 5' RACE. The sample was run on an Illumina HiSeq 2000. A universal primer binding site was added through template switching, and the final cDNA carried a unique molecular identifier so that TCR cDNA molecules could be counted accurately. Specific primers in the conserved constant-segment region were used to synthesize first-strand cDNA for TCR alpha and beta chains. To control for contamination, every cDNA library carried two barcodes: a SMART-Mk sample barcode plus Illumina barcodes. TruSeq adapter sequences, together with Illumina sample barcodes, were added in two successive PCR steps. The TCR alpha and beta cDNA libraries were sequenced on the Illumina HiSeq platform using custom primers. The original pipeline was this. Raw reads were processed with MiGEC to extract unique molecular identifiers, and MiXCR was used to determine CDR3 positions. Recombination models were inferred per individual with the repgenHMM and IGoR tools using an EM algorithm. Shared clonotype analysis was performed with the tcR package in R, normalizing sharing by the product of cloneset sizes. To study raw recombination free of thymic and clonal selection effects, out-of-frame nonproductive sequences were analyzed. The public reads were reprocessed in TCRdb via fastp at Q25 and MiXCR, keeping in-frame beta chains. Rows merge per CDR3 protein into single entries with the most common DNA and genes. TCRdb's processing, not the authors', yielded these V and J calls. This sample has about 520,000 distinct CDR3 sequences in its table, and 22% of those were observed once. The top ten clonotypes cover 0.91% of the sample.

As concerns this clonotype: The antigen it binds to is not known. No much larger clone is present one base from it, and per-base qualities are unavailable.

In addition, the sample was reused for a study of T cells expressing NK-cell markers. As the second paper documents: TCR beta-chain repertoires were profiled in sorted CD3+CD56+NKG2C+, CD3+CD56+NKG2C- and CD3+CD56-NKG2C+ T-cell subsets from about 8 donors. Among the eight sequenced donors, only one was HCMV-seronegative, while the other seven were HCMV-seropositive. To restrict sorting to alphabetaTCR-expressing T cells, an anti-gammadeltaTCR antibody was added in several experiments. For 6 or 7 donors, the dominant CD3+CD56+NKG2C+ clonotypes were among the top 10 CD8+ clonotypes and accounted for roughly 1.0-7.5% of CD8+ T cells. Those dominant clonotypes were again the most abundant among CD3+CD56-NKG2C+ cells in a few donors, at roughly 25-65%. Whether the expanded NKG2C-expressing T cell clones were specific for HCMV antigens remained unclear. All eight donors whose samples were sequenced were randomly selected healthy volunteers, three of them men and five women. HCMV serostatus was determined by detecting HCMV-specific IgG in serum with a commercial ELISA kit. MIGEC was used to demultiplex reads and group the reads by UMI, and MiTCR was used to assemble and quantify clonotypes. To exclude erroneous sequences, any TCR cDNA sequence not supported by at least two reads was discarded. The tcR package was used for downstream repertoire analysis, and clonotypes were matched between fractions using CDR3 nucleotide sequence together with V segment. VDJmatch was used to annotate antigen specificity against VDJdb, with one amino acid substitution in CDR3 permitted.

The receptor comes from a woman younger than 35 in good health. In this chain, TRBV29-1 is recombined with TRBJ2-3; TRBD2 aligns with 9 central bases. Source material: CD4+ T cells sorted from blood. The CDR3 region has the sequence CSVRRGGIGDTQYF. The nucleotides read TGCAGCGTTAGGCGGGGGGGGATTGGAGATACGCAGTATTTT.